This TCR beta chain was found in a study of CD8 T cells in Susac syndrome. Random hexamers were used to reverse transcribe the RNA input (about 0.45 to 1 ug). By means of immunoSEQ multiplex PCR, TCR beta CDR3 spanning 54 Vbeta and 13 Jbeta underwent amplification. TCRdb ran MiXCR on the immunoSEQ multiplex PCR reads and lists one entry per CDR3 protein. Of about 110,000 distinct CDR3 sequences listed, 96% are singletons. CD8+ and CD4+ T cells circulating in blood were sequenced for TCR beta. TEMRA cells underwent FACS enrichment and CD8+ and CD4+ T cells underwent negative isolation. Study observations and caveats: The authors acknowledged that the study's TCR sequencing and HLA analysis involved relatively few individuals.

Trimming removed 2 bases from V and 0 bases from J, with 11 bases in between. From germline, CDR1 is SGHDT and CDR2 YYEEEE. The CDR3 is 15 residues long. Note on this clonotype: The antigen remains unidentified.

The chain recombines TRBV5-6 with TRBJ1-1; D is undetermined. Sequenced input: CD4+ T cells from PBMCs. This TCR derives from a human donor in good health. The CDR3 DNA reads TGTGCCAGCAGCTTCCGGCGTGTTTTGAACACTGAAGCTTTCTTT. It is translated as CASSFRRVLNTEAFF. Filled out from reference TRBV5-6 and TRBJ1-1, the complete variable domain reads DAGVTQSPTHLIKTRGQQVTLRCSPKSGHDTVSWYQQALGQGPQFIFQYYEEEERQRGNFPDRFSGHQFPNYSSELNVNALLLGDSALYLCASSFRRVLNTEAFFGQGTRLTVV.